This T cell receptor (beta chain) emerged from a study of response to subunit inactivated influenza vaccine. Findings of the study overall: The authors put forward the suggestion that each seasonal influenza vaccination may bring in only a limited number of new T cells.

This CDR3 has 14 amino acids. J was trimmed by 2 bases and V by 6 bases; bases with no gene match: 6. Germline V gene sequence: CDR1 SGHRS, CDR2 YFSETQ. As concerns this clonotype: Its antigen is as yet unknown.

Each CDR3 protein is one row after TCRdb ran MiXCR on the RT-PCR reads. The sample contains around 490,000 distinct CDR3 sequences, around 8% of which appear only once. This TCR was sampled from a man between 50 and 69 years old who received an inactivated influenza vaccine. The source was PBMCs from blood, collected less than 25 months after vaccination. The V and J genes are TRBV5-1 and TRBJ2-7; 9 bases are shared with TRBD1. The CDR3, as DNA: TGCGCCAGCACTACGGGACAGGGAACCTACGAGCAGTACTTC. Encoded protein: CASTTGQGTYEQYF.